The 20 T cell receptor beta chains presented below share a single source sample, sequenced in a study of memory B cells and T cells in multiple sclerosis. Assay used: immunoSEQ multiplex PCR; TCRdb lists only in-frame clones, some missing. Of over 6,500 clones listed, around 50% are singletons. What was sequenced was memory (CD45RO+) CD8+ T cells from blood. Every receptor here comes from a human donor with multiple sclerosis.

The CDR3 reads CASSLFPGQELVTEAFF. In DNA, the CDR3 is TGTGCCAGCAGTTTATTCCCGGGACAGGAGCTGGTCACTGAAGCTTTCTTT. J is TRBJ1-1 and V is TRBV28, with 8 bases aligning to TRBD1. The germline V gene encodes CDR1 MDHEN and CDR2 SYDVKM. With V trimmed by 1 base and J by 4 bases, 11 bases remained unmatched. The CDR3 is 17 amino acids.

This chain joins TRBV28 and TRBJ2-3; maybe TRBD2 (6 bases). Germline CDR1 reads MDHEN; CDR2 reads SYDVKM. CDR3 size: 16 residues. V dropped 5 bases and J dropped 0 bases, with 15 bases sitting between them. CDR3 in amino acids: CASSGRKRASTDTQYF. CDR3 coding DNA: TGTGCCAGCAGTGGAAGGAAGCGGGCGAGCACAGATACGCAGTATTTT.

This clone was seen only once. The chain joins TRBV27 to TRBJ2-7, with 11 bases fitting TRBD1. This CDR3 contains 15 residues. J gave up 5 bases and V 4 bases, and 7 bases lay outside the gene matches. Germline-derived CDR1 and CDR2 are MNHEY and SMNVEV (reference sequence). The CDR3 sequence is CASSSPGQGVHEQYF. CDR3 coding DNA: TGTGCCAGCAGTTCCCCGGGACAGGGGGTCCACGAGCAGTACTTC.

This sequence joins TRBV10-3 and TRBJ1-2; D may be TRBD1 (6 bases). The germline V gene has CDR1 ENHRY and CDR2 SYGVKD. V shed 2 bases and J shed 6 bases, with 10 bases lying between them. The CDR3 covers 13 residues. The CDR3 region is CAISEGGADGYTF. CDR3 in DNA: TGTGCCATCAGTGAGGGGGGCGCCGATGGCTACACCTTC.

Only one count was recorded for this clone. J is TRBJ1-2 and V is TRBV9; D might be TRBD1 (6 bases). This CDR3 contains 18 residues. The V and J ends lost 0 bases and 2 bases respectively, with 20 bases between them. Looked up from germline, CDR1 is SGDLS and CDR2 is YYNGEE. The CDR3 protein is CASSVEGGPPLTNYGYTF. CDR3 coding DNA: TGTGCCAGCAGCGTAGAGGGGGGGCCCCCTCTAACGAACTATGGCTACACCTTC.

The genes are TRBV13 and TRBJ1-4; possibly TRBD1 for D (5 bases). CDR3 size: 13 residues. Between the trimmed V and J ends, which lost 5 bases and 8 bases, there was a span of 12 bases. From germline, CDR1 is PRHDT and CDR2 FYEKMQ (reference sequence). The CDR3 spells CASSPGLGEKLFF. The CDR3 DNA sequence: TGTGCCAGCAGCCCGGGACTCGGCGAAAAACTGTTTTTT.

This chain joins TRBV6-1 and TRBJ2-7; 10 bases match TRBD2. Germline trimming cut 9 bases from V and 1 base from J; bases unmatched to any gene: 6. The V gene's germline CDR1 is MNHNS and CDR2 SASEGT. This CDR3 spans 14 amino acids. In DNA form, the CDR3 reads TGTGCCAGTGGGACTAGCGCGGGGTCCTACGAGCAGTACTTC. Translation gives CASGTSAGSYEQYF.

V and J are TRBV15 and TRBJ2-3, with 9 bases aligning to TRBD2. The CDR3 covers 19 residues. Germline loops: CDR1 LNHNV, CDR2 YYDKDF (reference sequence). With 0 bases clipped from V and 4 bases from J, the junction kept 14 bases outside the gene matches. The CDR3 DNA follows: TGTGCCACCAGCAGAGAGAGGGGAGAGCGGGGGGCTAATCCAGATACGCAGTATTTT. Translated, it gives CATSRERGERGANPDTQYF.

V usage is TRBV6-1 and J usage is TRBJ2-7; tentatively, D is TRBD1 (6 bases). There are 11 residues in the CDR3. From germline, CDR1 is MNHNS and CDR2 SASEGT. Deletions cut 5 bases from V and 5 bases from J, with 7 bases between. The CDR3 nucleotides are TGTGCCAGCAGTTCAGGGGACGAGCAGTACTTC. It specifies CASSSGDEQYF.

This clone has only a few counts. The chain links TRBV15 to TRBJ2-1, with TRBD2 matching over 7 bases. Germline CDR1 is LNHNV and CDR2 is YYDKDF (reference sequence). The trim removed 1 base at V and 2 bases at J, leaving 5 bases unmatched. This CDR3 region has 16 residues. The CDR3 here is CATSRAPSGPYNEQFF. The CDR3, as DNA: TGTGCCACCAGCAGAGCCCCTAGCGGCCCCTACAATGAGCAGTTCTTC. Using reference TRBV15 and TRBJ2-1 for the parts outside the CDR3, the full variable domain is DAMVIQNPRYQVTQFGKPVTLSCSQTLNHNVMYWYQQKSSQAPKLLFHYYDKDFNNEADTPDNFQSRRPNTSFCFLDIRSPGLGDTAMYLCATSRAPSGPYNEQFFGPGTRLTVL.

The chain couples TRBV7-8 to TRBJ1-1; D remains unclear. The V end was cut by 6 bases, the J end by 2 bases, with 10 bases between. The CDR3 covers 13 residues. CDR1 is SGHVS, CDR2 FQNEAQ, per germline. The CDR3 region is CASRPGVNTEAFF. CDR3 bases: TGTGCCAGCAGGCCCGGGGTCAACACTGAAGCTTTCTTT.

The CDR3 bases are TGTGCCAGCAGCTTGGATATAGCGGGGGGGCTAGGAGAGCAGTACTTC. Amino acid sequence: CASSLDIAGGLGEQYF. The J gene is TRBJ2-7, the V gene TRBV7-9, with TRBD2 matching over 11 bases. CDR1 is SEHNR and CDR2 is FQNEAQ in the germline V gene (reference sequence). The ends lost 3 bases at V and 7 bases at J; junction bases unmatched: 11. This CDR3 has 16 residues.

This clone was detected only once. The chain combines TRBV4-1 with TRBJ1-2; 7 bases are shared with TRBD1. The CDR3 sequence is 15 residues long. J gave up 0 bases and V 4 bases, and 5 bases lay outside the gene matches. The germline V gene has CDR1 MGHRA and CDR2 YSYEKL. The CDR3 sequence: CASSPRQGANYGYTF. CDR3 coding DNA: TGCGCCAGCAGCCCGAGACAGGGAGCTAACTATGGCTACACCTTC.

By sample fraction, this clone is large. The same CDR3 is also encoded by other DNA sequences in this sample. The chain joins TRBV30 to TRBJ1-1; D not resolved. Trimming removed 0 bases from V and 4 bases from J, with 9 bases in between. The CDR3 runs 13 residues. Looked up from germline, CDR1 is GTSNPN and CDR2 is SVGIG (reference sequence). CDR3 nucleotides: TGTGCCTGGAGTGTCGGGTCTGGCACTGAAGCTTTCTTT. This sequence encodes CAWSVGSGTEAFF. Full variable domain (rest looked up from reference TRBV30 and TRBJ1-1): SQTIHQWPATLVQPVGSPLSLECTVEGTSNPNLYWYRQAAGRGLQLLFYSVGIGQISSEVPQNLSASRPQDRQFILSSKKLLLSDSGFYLCAWSVGSGTEAFFGQGTRLTVV.

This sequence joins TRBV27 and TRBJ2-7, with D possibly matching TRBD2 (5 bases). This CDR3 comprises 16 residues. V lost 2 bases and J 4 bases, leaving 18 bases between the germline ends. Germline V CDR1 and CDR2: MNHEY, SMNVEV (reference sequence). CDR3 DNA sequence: TGTGCCAGCAGTTTAGACTTGAGCGGTCTCCTTTACGAGCAGTACTTC. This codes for CASSLDLSGLLYEQYF.

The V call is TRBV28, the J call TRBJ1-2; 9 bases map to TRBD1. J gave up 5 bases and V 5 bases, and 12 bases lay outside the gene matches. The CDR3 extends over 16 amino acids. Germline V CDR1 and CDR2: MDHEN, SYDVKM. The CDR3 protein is CASSPTAGTGLYGYTF. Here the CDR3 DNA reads TGTGCCAGCAGTCCCACGGCCGGGACAGGGCTATATGGCTACACCTTC.

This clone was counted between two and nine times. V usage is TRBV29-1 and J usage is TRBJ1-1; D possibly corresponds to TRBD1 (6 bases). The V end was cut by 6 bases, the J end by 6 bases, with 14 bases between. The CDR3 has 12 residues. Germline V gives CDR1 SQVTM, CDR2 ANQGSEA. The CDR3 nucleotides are TGCAGCGTCTACACAGGGAGCCCTGAAGCTTTCTTT. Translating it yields CSVYTGSPEAFF.

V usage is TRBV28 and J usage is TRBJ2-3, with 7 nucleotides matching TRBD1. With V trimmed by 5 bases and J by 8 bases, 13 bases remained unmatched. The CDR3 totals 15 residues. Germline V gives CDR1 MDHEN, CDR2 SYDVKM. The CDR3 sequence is CASSLYEGAIGTQYF. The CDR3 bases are TGTGCCAGCAGTCTCTATGAGGGGGCGATTGGTACGCAGTATTTT. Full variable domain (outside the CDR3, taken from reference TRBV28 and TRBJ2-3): DVKVTQSSRYLVKRTGEKVFLECVQDMDHENMFWYRQDPGLGLRLIYFSYDVKMKEKGDIPEGYSVSREKKERFSLILESASTNQTSMYLCASSLYEGAIGTQYFGPGTRLTVL.

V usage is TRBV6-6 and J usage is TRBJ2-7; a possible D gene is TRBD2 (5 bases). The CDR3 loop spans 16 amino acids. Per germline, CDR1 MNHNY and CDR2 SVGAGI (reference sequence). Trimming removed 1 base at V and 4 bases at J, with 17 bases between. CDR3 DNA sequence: TGTGCCAGCAGTTACTGGTGGGCCCCCCTAGCTTACGAGCAGTACTTC. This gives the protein CASSYWWAPLAYEQYF.

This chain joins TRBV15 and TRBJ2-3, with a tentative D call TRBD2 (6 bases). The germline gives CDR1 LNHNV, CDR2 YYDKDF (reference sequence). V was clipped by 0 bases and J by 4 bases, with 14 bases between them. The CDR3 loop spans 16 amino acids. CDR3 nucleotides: TGTGCCACCAGCAGAGACGTGGGTTCGGGGGCAGATACGCAGTATTTT. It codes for CATSRDVGSGADTQYF.